In its sample, the clone carrying this T cell receptor (beta chain) was seen a few times. Other nucleotide sequences in the sample specify the same CDR3. This sample was taken from a study of blood T cell repertoires in COVID-19. Data came from immunoSEQ multiplex PCR; TCRdb stores just in-frame clones and leaves some out. The table shows 250,000 or so clones, with roughly nine tenths occurring only once. The V end lost 4 bases, the J end lost 5 bases, and 11 bases lay between the germline ends. CDR1 LGHDT and CDR2 YNNKEL come from the germline V gene (reference sequence). The CDR3 consists of 13 residues.

The gene calls are TRBV3-1 (or the pseudogene TRBV3-2) and TRBJ1-1; perhaps TRBD1 as D (5 bases). The sample was PBMCs or T cells enriched from blood (not recorded which). The TCR originated in a human donor in a cohort exposed to, infected with or recovered from COVID-19 (not recorded which). The donor label of this sample is uncertain. In DNA, the CDR3 is TGTGCCAGCAGCCCGACGGGGGATACTGAAGCTTTCTTT. Protein product: CASSPTGDTEAFF.